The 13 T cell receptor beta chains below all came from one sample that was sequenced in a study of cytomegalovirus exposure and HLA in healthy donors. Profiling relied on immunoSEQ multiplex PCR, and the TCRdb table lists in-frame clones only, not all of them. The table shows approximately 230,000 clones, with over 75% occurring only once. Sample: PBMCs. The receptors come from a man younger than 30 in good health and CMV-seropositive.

The CDR3 reads CASSAGGEGTQYF. In DNA form, the CDR3 reads TGTGCCAGCAGCGCAGGGGGTGAAGGGACCCAGTACTTC. This chain joins TRBV9 and TRBJ2-5, with 7 bases lining up with TRBD1. The length of the CDR3 is 13 residues. CDR1 and CDR2 (germline): SGDLS, YYNGEE. After removal of 3 bases from V and 7 bases from J, the junction contained 6 bases not matched to a gene.

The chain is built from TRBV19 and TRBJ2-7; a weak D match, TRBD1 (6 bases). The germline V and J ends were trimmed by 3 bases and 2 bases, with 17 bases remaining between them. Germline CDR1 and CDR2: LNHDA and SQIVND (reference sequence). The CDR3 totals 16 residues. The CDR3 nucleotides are TGTGCCAGTAGTATGAAAGCCCAGGGGTCAACCTACGAGCAGTACTTC. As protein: CASSMKAQGSTYEQYF.

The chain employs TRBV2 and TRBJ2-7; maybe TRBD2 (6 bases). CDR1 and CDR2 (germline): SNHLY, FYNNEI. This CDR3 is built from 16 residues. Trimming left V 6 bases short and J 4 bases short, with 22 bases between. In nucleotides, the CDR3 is TGTGCCAGCAGCCTAAGGGTTCGACTAGATGGTTACGAGCAGTACTTC. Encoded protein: CASSLRVRLDGYEQYF.

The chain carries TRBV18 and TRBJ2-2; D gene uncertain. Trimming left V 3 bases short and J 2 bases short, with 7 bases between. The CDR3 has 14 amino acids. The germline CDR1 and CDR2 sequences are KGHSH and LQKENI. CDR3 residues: CASSPISNTGELFF. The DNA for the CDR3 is TGTGCCAGCTCACCGATTTCTAACACCGGGGAGCTGTTTTTT.

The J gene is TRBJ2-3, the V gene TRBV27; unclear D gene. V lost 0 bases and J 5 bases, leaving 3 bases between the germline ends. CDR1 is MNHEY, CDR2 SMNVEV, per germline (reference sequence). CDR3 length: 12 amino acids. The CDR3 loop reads CASSLSEDTQYF. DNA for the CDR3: TGTGCCAGCAGTTTATCGGAAGATACGCAGTATTTT.

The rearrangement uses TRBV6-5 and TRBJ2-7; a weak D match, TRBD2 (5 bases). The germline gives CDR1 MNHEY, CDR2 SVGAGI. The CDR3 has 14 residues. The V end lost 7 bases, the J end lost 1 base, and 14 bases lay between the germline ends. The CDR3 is CASMWGSASYEQYF. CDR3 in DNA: TGTGCCAGCATGTGGGGTAGCGCGTCCTACGAGCAGTACTTC.

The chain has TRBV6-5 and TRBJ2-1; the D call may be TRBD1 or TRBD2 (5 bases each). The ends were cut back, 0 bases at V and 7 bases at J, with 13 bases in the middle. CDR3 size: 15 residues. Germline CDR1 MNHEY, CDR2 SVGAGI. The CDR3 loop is CASSYSGPVGNEQFF. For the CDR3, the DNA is TGTGCCAGCAGTTACTCGGGACCTGTAGGGAATGAGCAGTTCTTC.

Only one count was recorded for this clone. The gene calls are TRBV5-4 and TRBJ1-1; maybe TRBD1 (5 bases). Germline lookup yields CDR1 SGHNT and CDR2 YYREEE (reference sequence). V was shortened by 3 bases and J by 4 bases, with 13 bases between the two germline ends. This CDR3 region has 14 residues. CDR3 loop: CASSWGNDGTEAFF. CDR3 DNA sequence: TGTGCCAGCAGCTGGGGGAATGACGGCACTGAAGCTTTCTTT. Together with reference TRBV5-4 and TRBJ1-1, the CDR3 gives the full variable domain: ETGVTQSPTHLIKTRGQQVTLRCSSQSGHNTVSWYQQALGQGPQFIFQYYREEENGRGNFPPRFSGLQFPNYSSELNVNALELDDSALYLCASSWGNDGTEAFFGQGTRLTVV.

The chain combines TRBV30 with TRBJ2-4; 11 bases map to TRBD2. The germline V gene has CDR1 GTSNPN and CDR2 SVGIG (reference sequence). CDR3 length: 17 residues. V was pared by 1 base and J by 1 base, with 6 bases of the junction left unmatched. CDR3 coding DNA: TGTGCCTGGAGTGCGTTAGCGGGAGGGTTGGCCAAAAACATTCAGTACTTC. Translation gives CAWSALAGGLAKNIQYF. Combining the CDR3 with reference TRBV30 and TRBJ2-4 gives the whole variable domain SQTIHQWPATLVQPVGSPLSLECTVEGTSNPNLYWYRQAAGRGLQLLFYSVGIGQISSEVPQNLSASRPQDRQFILSSKKLLLSDSGFYLCAWSALAGGLAKNIQYFGAGTRLSVL.

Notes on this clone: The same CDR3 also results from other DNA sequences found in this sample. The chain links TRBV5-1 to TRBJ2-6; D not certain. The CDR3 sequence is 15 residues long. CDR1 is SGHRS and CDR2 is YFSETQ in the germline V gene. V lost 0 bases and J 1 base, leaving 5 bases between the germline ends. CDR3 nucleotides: TGCGCCAGCAGCTTGGGTTTGTCTGGGGCCAACGTCCTGACTTTC. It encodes CASSLGLSGANVLTF.

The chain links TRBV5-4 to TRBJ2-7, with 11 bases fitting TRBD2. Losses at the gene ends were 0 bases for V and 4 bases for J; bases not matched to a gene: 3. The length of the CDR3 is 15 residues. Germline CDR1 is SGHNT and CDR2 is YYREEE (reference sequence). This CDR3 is CASSLGGTSGYEQYF. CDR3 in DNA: TGTGCCAGCAGCTTGGGTGGGACTAGCGGATACGAGCAGTACTTC.

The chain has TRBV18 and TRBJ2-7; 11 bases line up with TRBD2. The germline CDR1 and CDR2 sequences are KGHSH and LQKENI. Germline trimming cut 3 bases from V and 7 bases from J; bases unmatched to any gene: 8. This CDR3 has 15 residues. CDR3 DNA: TGTGCCAGCTCACCCGGACTAGCGGGTTCTCGGGAGCAGTACTTC. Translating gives CASSPGLAGSREQYF.

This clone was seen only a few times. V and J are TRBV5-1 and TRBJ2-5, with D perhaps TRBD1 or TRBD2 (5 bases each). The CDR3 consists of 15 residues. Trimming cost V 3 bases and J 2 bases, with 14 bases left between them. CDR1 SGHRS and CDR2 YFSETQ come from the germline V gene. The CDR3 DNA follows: TGCGCCAGCAGCTCCGGGACGGGTAGGCAAGAGACCCAGTACTTC. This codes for CASSSGTGRQETQYF.